The T cell receptor beta chain under discussion was sequenced for a study of T cell changes during pregnancy in multiple sclerosis. V gave up 7 bases and J gave up 6 bases, with 18 bases separating them. The CDR3 sequence is 14 residues long. Germline CDR1 and CDR2: LNHDA and SQIVND (reference sequence). Method: immunoSEQ multiplex PCR; TCRdb's copy keeps in-frame clones and lacks some. The sample lists tens of thousands of clones; roughly 91% were seen once. The chain uses TRBV19 and TRBJ1-1; no clear D gene. Sequenced material: CD4+ T cells from peripheral blood mononuclear cells, taken in the third trimester of pregnancy. The receptor's source is a female donor with multiple sclerosis, enrolled in a pregnancy study. In DNA, the CDR3 is TGTGCCAGTACCCCTTCAAGAGGGCGGTCTGAAGCTTTCTTT. It yields the protein CASTPSRGRSEAFF.